This is a list of T cell receptor beta chains from one sample in a study of T cells in Graves' hyperthyroidism and ophthalmopathy. Each CDR3 protein gets one entry after TCRdb re-called the multiplex PCR reads with MiXCR. The sample has some 270,000 distinct CDR3 sequences; about 14% are singletons. Sequencing used blood. The receptors were sampled from a woman in her 30s with Graves' hyperthyroidism that later progressed to Graves' ophthalmopathy. The conserved cysteine and the conserved F or W are not part of the CDR3 here.

v_call | cdr3_aa
TRBV5-5 | ASSTPGRTNNEQF
TRBV20-1 | SAKLTGGIGNQPQH
TRBV30 | AWSVGTGSKNEQF
TRBV20-1 | SASLLAGGPDTQY
TRBV18 | ASSRAGTLNTEAF
TRBV3-1 | ASSQEGLAGRGLRETQY
TRBV29-1 | SVGGGNEQY
TRBV27 | ASSLIGTYEQY
TRBV2 | ASNTGRPYEQY
TRBV7-2 | ASSLGGGRSIQY
TRBV5-1 | ASSQERAGETQY
TRBV6-2/TRBV6-3 | ASSYVGIYGYT
TRBV7-2 | ASRQGGADYGYT
TRBV4-1 | ASSQDIGDFTYQETQY
TRBV20-1 | SARDSAGLDSPLH
TRBV12-3/TRBV12-4 | ASSRRQGSSYNEQF
TRBV28 | ASTSGTDTQY
TRBV7-2 | ASSSDRGGGDGYT